The clone carrying this T cell receptor (beta chain) appeared a few times. No antigen is known for it. The data belong to a study of identical twins. General study points: Cord blood beta clonotypes present at high abundance carried fewer insertions; no such pattern appeared in memory repertoires. Findings came from cross-sectional statistics, without long-term follow-up of donors.

Unique molecular identifiers were present on the cDNA, which also gained a universal primer site by template switching. MiXCR was run by TCRdb on the 5' RACE reads, yielding one entry per CDR3 protein. The sample includes 550,000 to 800,000 distinct CDR3 sequences, roughly 7.1% of them seen just once. CDR1 is SQVTM, CDR2 ANQGSEA, per germline. The V gene lost 0 bases and the J gene lost 4 bases, with 12 bases spanning the gap. The CDR3 is 14 amino acids. The same sample was also studied in work on yellow fever vaccine responses in identical twins. In that study: Vaccine T cell responses of twins reportedly seemed partly convergent and partly personalized.

The receptor's source is a woman between 18 and 29 years old in good health. This rearrangement joins TRBV29-1 to TRBJ1-1; D is undetermined. Sequenced input: PBMCs. The CDR3 reads CSVEDLSGSTEAFF. CDR3 DNA: TGCAGCGTTGAAGATCTTTCGGGAAGCACTGAAGCTTTCTTT.